This is a list of T cell receptor beta chains from one sample in a study of T cells after yellow fever vaccination. TCRdb redid the calling of the 5' RACE reads with MiXCR, one entry per CDR3 protein. In the table there are roughly 100,000 distinct CDR3 sequences, almost 9% of which are singletons. This sample comprised CD8+ T cells not binding an NS4B(214-222) dextramer, sorted from PBMCs, obtained approximately 15 days after the first yellow fever vaccination. Every receptor here comes from a man in his late teens or twenties who received the YFV17D yellow fever vaccine. CDR3s include the opening cysteine and the closing phenylalanine or tryptophan. A D gene is named only where the DNA matches it firmly. Size is omitted from some rows. Given values are once, few, many or a class for expanded clones.

v_call	clone_size	d_call	j_call	cdr3_aa	cdr3_nt
TRBV5-1	many	-	TRBJ2-7	CASSLERRKTQKYHEQYF	TGCGCCAGCAGCTTGGAGCGGAGGAAGACCCAGAAGTACCACGAGCAGTACTTC
TRBV7-9	-	-	TRBJ2-7	CASSARRSYEQYF	TGTGCCAGCAGCGCGAGACGGAGCTACGAGCAGTACTTC
TRBV4-2	few	TRBD2	TRBJ2-3	CASSQVGGDRTDTQYF	TGTGCCAGCAGCCAAGTTGGGGGGGACCGCACAGATACGCAGTATTTT
TRBV7-2	few	-	TRBJ2-1	CASSLDGWRQFF	TGTGCCAGCAGCTTAGATGGGTGGAGGCAGTTCTTC
TRBV4-1	many	TRBD2	TRBJ2-3	CASSQELRGGTDTQYF	TGCGCCAGCAGCCAAGAGCTGCGGGGGGGCACAGATACGCAGTATTTT
TRBV7-9	-	-	TRBJ1-5	CASSFGRVGSNQPQHF	TGTGCCAGCAGCTTCGGCAGGGTAGGAAGCAATCAGCCCCAGCATTTT
TRBV7-2	few	-	TRBJ2-1	CACKRDGSYNEQFF	TGTGCCTGCAAAAGGGACGGCTCCTACAATGAGCAGTTCTTC
TRBV3-1	-	TRBD2	TRBJ2-7	CASSQAGLGTYEQYF	TGTGCCAGCAGCCAGGCCGGACTAGGTACCTACGAGCAGTACTTC
TRBV14	-	TRBD1	TRBJ2-7	CASSPGQGPYYEQYF	TGTGCCAGCAGCCCGGGACAGGGACCTTACTACGAGCAGTACTTC
TRBV13	-	TRBD2	TRBJ2-1	CASSIPGLAGGPPNEQFF	TGTGCCAGCAGCATCCCGGGACTAGCGGGGGGGCCGCCTAATGAGCAGTTCTTC
TRBV6-1	few	TRBD1	TRBJ2-5	CASSKGTGGGRETQYF	TGTGCCAGCAGTAAAGGGACAGGGGGCGGGAGGGAGACCCAGTACTTC
TRBV7-2	few	-	TRBJ2-1	CASSLVGGSYNEQFF	TGTGCCAGCAGCTTGGTGGGCGGCTCCTACAATGAGCAGTTCTTC
TRBV7-3	few	-	TRBJ1-1	CASSLTPNTEAFF	TGTGCCAGCAGCTTAACCCCGAACACTGAAGCTTTCTTT
TRBV2	many	-	TRBJ2-4	CASSSGRTVAKNIQYF	TGTGCCAGCAGTTCCGGACGGACGGTAGCCAAAAACATTCAGTACTTC
TRBV29-1	few	-	TRBJ1-1	CSVEIGREDTEAFF	TGCAGCGTTGAAATCGGGCGAGAGGACACTGAAGCTTTCTTT
TRBV11-2	few	TRBD2	TRBJ2-5	CASSSGGLAGGIGETQYF	TGTGCCAGCAGCTCCGGCGGACTAGCGGGGGGGATTGGAGAGACCCAGTACTTC
TRBV12-3/TRBV12-4	-	-	TRBJ2-7	CASSLVPGLNEQYF	TGTGCCAGCAGCCTGGTCCCAGGGCTGAACGAGCAGTACTTC
TRBV6-5	few	-	TRBJ1-4	CASSFHLNEKLFF	TGTGCCAGCAGTTTCCATCTTAATGAAAAACTGTTTTTT
TRBV20-1	few	-	TRBJ2-1	CSARVQPPHSYNEQFF	TGCAGTGCTAGAGTTCAACCTCCTCACTCCTACAATGAGCAGTTCTTC
TRBV28	many	-	TRBJ1-2	CASSPRTDYGYTF	TGTGCCAGCAGTCCCAGGACAGACTATGGCTACACCTTC
TRBV4-2	few	TRBD1	TRBJ1-5	CASSFDRVMSNQPQHF	TGTGCCAGCAGCTTCGACAGGGTGATGAGCAATCAGCCCCAGCATTTT
TRBV30	-	-	TRBJ1-2	CAPTELSGDDGYTF	TGTGCCCCCACCGAGCTCTCTGGGGACGATGGCTACACCTTC
TRBV7-9	few	-	TRBJ2-7	CASSGVATYEQYF	TGTGCCAGCAGCGGGGTAGCGACCTACGAGCAGTACTTC
TRBV6-2/TRBV6-3	many	-	TRBJ2-5	CASSYGGGLETQYF	TGTGCCAGCAGTTACGGCGGGGGCCTTGAGACCCAGTACTTC
TRBV5-1	few	TRBD1	TRBJ1-1	CASSHRGLGTEAFF	TGCGCCAGCAGCCACAGGGGGCTGGGCACTGAAGCTTTCTTT
TRBV5-5	-	-	TRBJ2-3	CASSLVGGLSTDTQYF	TGTGCCAGCAGCTTGGTTGGGGGCCTTAGCACAGATACGCAGTATTTT
TRBV5-6	few	-	TRBJ2-7	CASSLLPGSYEQYF	TGTGCCAGCAGCTTGCTCCCAGGGTCCTACGAGCAGTACTTC
TRBV7-8	few	-	TRBJ2-1	CASSLATAGPFF	TGTGCCAGCAGCTTAGCGACGGCAGGGCCGTTCTTC
TRBV27	-	-	TRBJ1-4	CAIGGSGSPNEKLFF	TGTGCCATTGGGGGAAGTGGTAGCCCTAATGAAAAACTGTTTTTT
TRBV10-2	few	-	TRBJ2-3	CASSELAGTEHTDTQYF	TGCGCCAGCAGTGAACTAGCCGGGACCGAACACACAGATACGCAGTATTTT
TRBV20-1	few	TRBD2	TRBJ2-5	CSTAPGLAGGTSGETQYF	TGCAGTACTGCCCCGGGACTAGCGGGGGGGACTAGCGGAGAGACCCAGTACTTC
TRBV6-2/TRBV6-3	few	-	TRBJ2-1	CATEVYNEQFF	TGTGCCACCGAGGTTTACAATGAGCAGTTCTTC
TRBV20-1	few	TRBD1	TRBJ2-7	CSARSDRVPSYEQYF	TGCAGTGCTAGAAGCGACAGGGTTCCTTCCTACGAGCAGTACTTC
TRBV27	few	-	TRBJ2-6	CASSSGTEPSSGANVLTF	TGTGCCAGCAGTTCGGGGACGGAACCGAGCTCTGGGGCCAACGTCCTGACTTTC
TRBV4-1	few	-	TRBJ2-1	CASSQDRFRRSYNEQFF	TGCGCCAGCAGCCAAGATCGCTTCCGACGCTCCTACAATGAGCAGTTCTTC
TRBV6-5	few	TRBD1	TRBJ2-7	CASSYDRESEQYF	TGTGCCAGCAGTTACGACAGGGAATCCGAGCAGTACTTC
TRBV13	few	-	TRBJ1-5	CASSLSLSGTNQPQHF	TGTGCCAGCAGCTTAAGCTTATCAGGGACCAATCAGCCCCAGCATTTT
TRBV9	-	-	TRBJ2-5	CASSVASGEKETQYF	TGTGCCAGCAGCGTAGCTTCCGGAGAAAAAGAGACCCAGTACTTC
TRBV11-1	-	-	TRBJ2-1	CASSPSDPQIFYNEQFF	TGTGCCAGCAGCCCCAGTGACCCTCAAATCTTCTACAATGAGCAGTTCTTC
TRBV6-5	few	-	TRBJ1-2	CASSLGPSYGYTF	TGTGCCAGCAGCCTCGGACCCTCCTATGGCTACACCTTC
TRBV5-1	many	TRBD1	TRBJ2-3	CASSWTGGVLDTQYF	TGCGCCAGCAGCTGGACAGGGGGAGTCTTGGATACGCAGTATTTT
TRBV29-1	many	TRBD1	TRBJ2-3	CSGSDRGWADTQYF	TGCAGCGGGAGCGACAGGGGTTGGGCAGATACGCAGTATTTT
TRBV4-3	-	TRBD1	TRBJ2-1	CASSPRQGIYNEQFF	TGCGCCAGCAGCCCCAGACAGGGGATCTACAATGAGCAGTTCTTC
TRBV4-2	few	-	TRBJ1-6	CASSQAGWSYNSPLHF	TGTGCCAGCAGCCAAGCGGGGTGGAGCTATAATTCACCCCTCCACTTT
TRBV29-1	few	TRBD2	TRBJ2-3	CSVDGTSGAPDTQYF	TGCAGCGTTGATGGGACTAGCGGGGCCCCAGATACGCAGTATTTT
TRBV11-2	-	-	TRBJ1-1	CASSLGPGSPEAFF	TGTGCCAGCAGCTTAGGCCCAGGGTCCCCTGAAGCTTTCTTT
TRBV7-3	few	-	TRBJ2-1	CASSLPQLDDNEQFF	TGTGCCAGCAGCTTACCCCAACTAGATGACAATGAGCAGTTCTTC
TRBV27	-	-	TRBJ2-2	CASSLGYTGELFF	TGTGCCAGCAGTTTGGGCTACACCGGGGAGCTGTTTTTT
TRBV4-1	-	TRBD1	TRBJ1-1	CASSHLPGQGDTEAFF	TGCGCCAGCAGCCACCTTCCGGGACAGGGGGACACTGAAGCTTTCTTT